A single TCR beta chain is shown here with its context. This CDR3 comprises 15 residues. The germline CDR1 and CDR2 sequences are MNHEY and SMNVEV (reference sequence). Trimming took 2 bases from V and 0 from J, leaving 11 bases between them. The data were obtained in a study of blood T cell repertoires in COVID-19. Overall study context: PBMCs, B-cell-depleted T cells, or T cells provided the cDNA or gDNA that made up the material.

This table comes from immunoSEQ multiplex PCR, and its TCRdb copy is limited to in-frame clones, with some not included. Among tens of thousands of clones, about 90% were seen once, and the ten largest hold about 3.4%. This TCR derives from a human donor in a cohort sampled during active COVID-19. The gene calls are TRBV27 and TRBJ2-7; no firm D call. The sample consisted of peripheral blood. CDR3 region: CASSLKQHISYEQYF. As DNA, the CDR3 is TGTGCCAGCAGTTTAAAACAGCACATCTCCTACGAGCAGTACTTC.